A selection of T cell receptor beta chains follows, all from one sample in a study of blood T cell repertoires in COVID-19. Sequencing was performed with immunoSEQ multiplex PCR; in TCRdb, only in-frame clones are kept and a portion is missing. This sample yields approximately 190,000 clones, of which 85% to 90% are seen a single time; roughly 5.7% belongs to the top ten. The sample consisted of peripheral blood. The receptors were sampled from a man of 80 years or more with acute or convalescent COVID-19. The CDR3 runs from the conserved cysteine through the conserved F or W. The D gene is left open where the match is weak. The size entry is marked missing in some rows and otherwise reads once, few, many or a size class.

V	D	size	J	DNA	CDR3
TRBV12-5	NA	NA	TRBJ2-7	TGTGCTAGTGGTTTGGAAAATAGTTACGAGCAGTACTTC	CASGLENSYEQYF
TRBV24-1	TRBD1	NA	TRBJ2-3	TGTGCCACCAGGGCGGGACAGGGACCTCGAGGACTCACAGATACGCAGTATTTT	CATRAGQGPRGLTDTQYF
TRBV6-6	TRBD2	NA	TRBJ2-3	TGTGCCAGCAGATCACTAGCGGGGGGCACAGATACGCAGTATTTT	CASRSLAGGTDTQYF
TRBV5-1	TRBD1	NA	TRBJ2-3	TGCGCCAGCAGCCTGCGGGACAGGGTAACAGATACGCAGTATTTT	CASSLRDRVTDTQYF
TRBV2	TRBD1	NA	TRBJ1-2	TGTGCCAGCAAGACAGGGGGCGAGGCTAACTATGGCTACACCTTC	CASKTGGEANYGYTF
TRBV27	NA	NA	TRBJ1-4	TGTGCCAGCAGTTTAAGATCTCTCCAGGGTGAAAAACTGTTTTTT	CASSLRSLQGEKLFF
TRBV27	NA	NA	TRBJ1-5	TGTGCCAGCAGACTTTCGGGGAGCAATCAGCCCCAGCATTTT	CASRLSGSNQPQHF
TRBV4-2	TRBD2	NA	TRBJ2-1	TGTGCCAGCAGCCAAGATCTTATCGAGAGCGGGAGGCCAAAGTTCTTC	CASSQDLIESGRPKFF
TRBV27	NA	NA	TRBJ2-2	TGTGCCAGCAGTTCACACGCGGGCTCGGGGTTGGAGCTGTTTTTT	CASSSHAGSGLELFF
TRBV11-2	TRBD1	NA	TRBJ1-2	TGTGCCAGCAGCCACTGGGGACAGGATGGCTACACCTTC	CASSHWGQDGYTF
TRBV5-5	NA	NA	TRBJ2-2	TGTGCCAGCAGCTTCAGGGACGGGGAGCTGTTTTTT	CASSFRDGELFF
TRBV7-9	NA	NA	TRBJ2-1	TGTGCCAGCAGCTTAGCGGCCAATGAGCAGTTCTTC	CASSLAANEQFF
TRBV27	TRBD2	NA	TRBJ2-1	TGTGCCAGCAGCCAGATAGCGGGAGTCGACAATGAGCAGTTCTTC	CASSQIAGVDNEQFF
TRBV29-1	TRBD2	NA	TRBJ2-1	TGCAGCGTTGATTCCCTAGCGGGCTCCTACAATGAGCAGTTCTTC	CSVDSLAGSYNEQFF
TRBV7-7	TRBD1	once	TRBJ2-5	TGTGCCAGCAGCCCACAGGGGGTCGGCCAAGAGACCCAGTACTTC	CASSPQGVGQETQYF
TRBV6-5	NA	NA	TRBJ2-3	TGTGCCAGCAGTCAGGGAGGCAATACGCAGTATTTT	CASSQGGNTQYF
TRBV21-1	NA	NA	TRBJ2-3	TGTGCCAGCAGCAATGACGCGGGAGGCCGTCAGTATTTT	CASSNDAGGRQYF
TRBV11-3	NA	NA	TRBJ2-5	TGTGCCAGCAGCTTAGATCGACTTATCCGGCAGGAGACCCAGTACTTC	CASSLDRLIRQETQYF
TRBV5-1	TRBD1	once	TRBJ2-1	TGCGCCAGCAGCCTTCAAATACCCACAGGGGGGTTGGATGAGCAGTTCTTC	CASSLQIPTGGLDEQFF
TRBV3-1/TRBV3-2	NA	NA	TRBJ2-2	TGTGCCAGCAGACCTATGGGCCCAGGCGGGGAGCTGTTTTTT	CASRPMGPGGELFF
TRBV7-3	NA	NA	TRBJ1-1	TGTGCCAGCAGCAAGACTGGCGGGGTTTCTGAAGCTTTCTTT	CASSKTGGVSEAFF
TRBV21-1	NA	NA	TRBJ1-2	TGTGCCAGCAGCACGCTGGGGGAGGCTGTCTATGGCTACACCTTC	CASSTLGEAVYGYTF
TRBV7-9	TRBD2	few	TRBJ2-7	TGTGCCAGCAGCCGCATAGCGGGAATCGGCAACGAGCAGTACTTC	CASSRIAGIGNEQYF
TRBV3-1/TRBV3-2	NA	NA	TRBJ1-1	TGTGCCAGCAGCCAAATGAACAGAGATGAAGCTTTCTTT	CASSQMNRDEAFF
TRBV30	NA	NA	TRBJ1-1	TGTGCCTGGAGTGTACAGGGCGTCCTCAACACTGAAGCTTTCTTT	CAWSVQGVLNTEAFF
TRBV2	TRBD1	few	TRBJ2-1	TGTGCCAGCAGTGAAGCCGGGACAGGGGGTTCGAGGGGCGAGCAGTTCTTC	CASSEAGTGGSRGEQFF
TRBV7-2	NA	NA	TRBJ2-1	TGTGCCAGCAGCTTGGGACAACCTAACAATGAGCAGTTCTTC	CASSLGQPNNEQFF
TRBV18	TRBD2	NA	TRBJ2-7	TGTGCCAGCTCACCCGTTACTAGCGGGGGCTCCTACGAGCAGTACTTC	CASSPVTSGGSYEQYF
TRBV3-1/TRBV3-2	NA	NA	TRBJ2-4	TGTGCCAGCAGCCAAGAAATTGCTCCGGGACTAGCCAAAAACATTCAGTACTTC	CASSQEIAPGLAKNIQYF